The table lists the clone carrying this T cell receptor beta chain with a few counts. Its antigen is not known. This CDR3 region has 13 residues. Losses at the gene ends were 2 bases for V and 10 bases for J; bases not matched to a gene: 4. Germline V gene sequence: CDR1 MGHDK, CDR2 SYGVNS. The data originate from a study of blood T cells in healthy people across ages. Whole-study results and caveats: Total diversity from one million sequenced T cells was likely underestimated. It was the long-lived donors that had more naive CD4+ cells and higher diversity than aged donors. With age, beta diversity per million T cells declined roughly linearly, significantly by roughly 40.

The second PCR ran about 6 to 11 cycles with a sample-barcoded 5' primer and J-beta primers. TCRdb re-analysed the 5' RACE reads in MiXCR, keeping a single row per CDR3 protein. The sample carries more than 700,000 distinct CDR3 sequences, about 55% recorded once. Donor samples were obtained from healthy Caucasian individuals from Russia, aged about 6 to 95. The sequence derives from a man older than 75 in good health. Sequencing input: blood. This chain uses TRBV25-1 with TRBJ2-1; 8 bases line up with TRBD2. CDR3 nucleotides: TGTGCCAGCAGTGAACCGGGAGGGCTGGAGCAGTTCTTC. Its protein is CASSEPGGLEQFF. Using reference TRBV25-1 and TRBJ2-1 for the parts outside the CDR3, the full variable domain is EADIYQTPRYLVIGTGKKITLECSQTMGHDKMYWYQQDPGMELHLIHYSYGVNSTEKGDLSSESTVSRIRTEHFPLTLESARPSHTSQYLCASSEPGGLEQFFGPGTRLTVL.